This TCR beta chain was identified during a study of CD8 T cells in Susac syndrome. Looking at the study overall: Patients with Susac syndrome who were sequenced included roughly 6 with active disease and about 8 in remission.

Random hexamers were used to reverse transcribe about 0.45 to 1 ug of RNA. Amplification of TCR beta CDR3 by immunoSEQ multiplex PCR spanned 54 Vbeta and 13 Jbeta. A single record per CDR3 protein comes from TCRdb applying MiXCR to the immunoSEQ multiplex PCR reads. The table lists about 150,000 distinct CDR3 sequences, roughly 96% of them singletons. The length of the CDR3 is 13 residues. Trimming removed 5 bases from V and 0 bases from J, with 6 bases in between. Germline assignment: CDR1 SGHTA and CDR2 FQGTGA. TEMRA cells were enriched by FACS, and CD4+ and CD8+ T cells were negatively isolated. In this sample, this clonotype turned up once.

Sample: CD4+ T cells from PBMCs. The V call is TRBV7-3, the J call TRBJ2-3; no clear D gene. The receptor was derived from a human donor with Susac syndrome. The CDR3 region has the DNA TGTGCCAGCAGCCCGAGTAGCACAGATACGCAGTATTTT. The encoded protein is CASSPSSTDTQYF.